This entry describes one T cell receptor beta chain. The entry originates in a study of blood T cell repertoires in COVID-19. About the research overall: COVID-19 samples, acute and convalescent, were from the United States, Italy and Spain. Sample material is recorded as cDNA or gDNA derived from T cells, B-cell-depleted T cells, or PBMCs.

Authors' methods: Estimates of nucleated cell counts were drawn from the amplification of reference gene primers. Here immunoSEQ multiplex PCR was the method, and the copy in TCRdb shows in-frame clones only, minus some. Clone size and the V and J calls come from that table; the DNA yielded D and trimming. The sample has about 160,000 clones, roughly 93% seen once. This CDR3 region has 17 residues. Germline V gene lookup returns CDR1 MGHRA and CDR2 YSYEKL. Deletions cut 0 bases from V and 1 base from J, with 14 bases between. The receptor's source is a man aged 18 to 35 with acute or convalescent COVID-19. This chain connects TRBV4-1 to TRBJ2-3; TRBD1 is a possible D gene (5 bases). Sequenced input: peripheral blood. Here the CDR3 reads CASSQEGAALGTDTQYF. CDR3 nucleotides: TGCGCCAGCAGCCAAGAAGGGGCTGCCCTAGGCACAGATACGCAGTATTTT.